These T cell receptor beta chains were read from a single sample in a study of T cell clonotyping in hematopoietic cell transplantation. TCRdb's copy holds only in-frame clones and misses some; the assay was immunoSEQ multiplex PCR. The table lists 13,000 or so clones, over 75% of them singletons. The sequencing input was peripheral blood mononuclear cells. These receptors all come from a man aged 25 to 45 in good health. Some clones in this sample may be carry-over from other donors' samples. Both conserved end residues are trimmed from each CDR3.

TRBJ2-5	TRBV28	ASSLSGGGKETQY
TRBJ2-5	TRBV5-5	ASSVGDGTGWKETQY
TRBJ2-7	TRBV2	ASSEDRGGLSYEQY
TRBJ1-1	TRBV14	ASSQDEKGPWREAF
TRBJ2-6	TRBV30	AWSRTGFLSSGANVLT
TRBJ2-7	TRBV6-5	ASSQLAAYEQY
TRBJ1-4	TRBV25-1	ASSRYRTATNEKLF
TRBJ2-7	TRBV5-6	ASSIAGTGYEQY
TRBJ2-7	TRBV30	AWNWDDSGTEY
TRBJ2-7	TRBV11-1	ASSLKDYEQY
TRBJ2-3	TRBV6-5	ASSILGQSTDTQY
TRBJ2-3	TRBV28	ASSLGTDTQY
TRBJ1-1	TRBV27	ASRRGQGRTEAF
TRBJ2-5	TRBV5-4	ASSRAGALQETQY
TRBJ2-1	TRBV6-5	ASNNYNEQF
TRBJ2-2	TRBV6-5	ASSLAGGLPGELF
TRBJ1-1	TRBV14	ASSQVLWGQGEAF
TRBJ1-3	TRBV21-1	ASSLGPGNTIY
TRBJ2-3	TRBV27	ASSFRGDTQY
TRBJ2-1	TRBV5-4	ASSTDRGDEQF
TRBJ1-5	TRBV27	ASSLSTGGNQPQH
TRBJ1-2	TRBV6-1	ARGGGNYGYT
TRBJ1-2	TRBV28	ASSLFAGGNYGYT
TRBJ1-1	TRBV6-6	ASILDTEAF
TRBJ2-2	TRBV6-5	ASSSQYTTGELF
TRBJ2-5	TRBV30	AWIKTETYRGQEETQY
TRBJ1-1	TRBV6-5	ASSYTGRSEAF
TRBJ2-7	TRBV2	ASSEKGLTSYEQY
TRBJ1-3	TRBV6-5	ASTQGVSSRNTIY
TRBJ2-7	TRBV6-5	ASSKGVPYEQY
TRBJ2-7	TRBV7-2	ASRFRGGSSYEQY
TRBJ1-6	TRBV6-5	ASSYSVPSYNSPLH
TRBJ1-6	TRBV7-9	ASSSRTGVRGALH
TRBJ2-1	TRBV4-3	ASSPDRGTYNEQF